This T cell receptor (beta chain) was found in a study of OX40 agonist ivuxolimab in advanced cancers. Across the whole study: Every 2 weeks, patients received ivuxolimab intravenously, dosed at 0.01 to 10 mg/kg.

General study findings and limits: Among T cells, CD8+ cells averaged more expanded clones than CD4+ cells. Clonal expansion was seen in CD4+ and CD8+ blood T cells by week 6 at 0.1 to 3.0 mg/kg.

Assay used: immunoSEQ multiplex PCR; TCRdb lists only in-frame clones, some missing. Of about 26,000 clones in the sample, around 82% are singletons; the top ten hold 9.5% to 15%. About this clone itself: The antigen remains undetermined. This sample includes further DNA sequences coding for the same CDR3.

CDR1 and CDR2 (germline): SGHNT, YYREEE (reference sequence). V was cut by 2 bases and J by 2 bases, with 7 bases left in between. The CDR3 sequence is 13 residues long. The sample consisted of CD4+ or CD8+ T cells sorted from blood, taken in a trial of the OX40 agonist ivuxolimab. The TCR comes from an adult with an advanced solid tumor such as melanoma, head and neck, liver or kidney cancer. J is TRBJ1-2 and V is TRBV5-4; D may be TRBD1 (6 bases). The CDR3 sequence is CASSFQGNYGYTF. CDR3 nucleotides: TGTGCCAGCAGCTTTCAGGGGAACTATGGCTACACCTTC.